Below, one TCR beta chain is given with its context. What it recognizes is unknown. This sample was included in a study of T cells expressing NK-cell markers. Study-wide points: The study found these clonotypes also leading the CD3+CD56-NKG2C+ fraction in a few donors. Expanded clones of NKG2C+ T cells had an unclear HCMV specificity.

Per the germline V gene, CDR1 is DFQATT and CDR2 is SNEGSKA (reference sequence). This CDR3 spans 14 amino acids. Scientists made TCR beta cDNA using 5'RACE template switching with UMIs. TCRdb reworked the 5' RACE reads into one entry per CDR3 protein, no DNA. The sample totals 550,000 to 600,000 distinct CDR3 sequences. The TCR comes from a man aged 18 to 35 in good health. The chain couples TRBV20-1 to TRBJ1-1; checking the TCRdb D call of TRBD1 is not possible without DNA. Input material: blood T cells: a sorted CD56 or NKG2C T cell subset, CD4+ or CD8+ T cells, or bulk PBMC T cells (not recorded which). The CDR3 is CSVPFRGQNTEAFF.